This paragraph reports one T cell receptor beta chain. Assay used: immunoSEQ multiplex PCR; TCRdb lists only in-frame clones, some missing. The data contain about 380,000 clones, 89% of them singletons. This sample was taken from a study of blood T cell repertoires in COVID-19. The receptor comes from a man aged 40-55 years with acute or convalescent COVID-19. The sequenced sample consisted of peripheral blood.

CDR3 in amino acids: CASTGGQGSPRWSEAFF. For the CDR3, the DNA is TGTGCCAGTACCGGGGGACAGGGATCCCCCCGATGGTCTGAAGCTTTCTTT. V is TRBV19 and J is TRBJ1-1; 9 bases agree with TRBD1. V shed 7 bases and J 6 bases; nucleotides not matched to a gene: 18. Germline V gene data show CDR1 as LNHDA and CDR2 as SQIVND (reference sequence). There are 17 residues in the CDR3.